Each of the 2 T cell receptor beta chains below was sequenced from the same sample in a study of CXCR3-negative and CXCR3-positive naive CD8 T cells. Libraries of TRB cDNA were made by 5' RACE and carried UMIs. After re-calling the 5' RACE reads, TCRdb lists one entry per CDR3 protein, DNA absent. This sample's table has under 50,000 distinct CDR3 sequences. What was sequenced was naive CXCR3- CD8+ T cells from blood. Subset described: CD45RO-CCR7+CD27+CD95- naive CD8+ T cells lacking CXCR3 (TNR3-). The receptors derive from a human donor in good health. Some clones in this sample may be carry-over from other donors' samples.

By frequency, this clonotype registers medium-sized (0.01 to 0.1%). V usage is TRBV11-2 and J usage is TRBJ2-3. The germline V gene encodes CDR1 SGHAT and CDR2 FQNNGV. The CDR3 is 11 amino acids. The CDR3 reads CASSLGDTQYF.

CDR3 sequence: CASSPGAYEQYF. J is TRBJ2-7 and V is TRBV5-1; without DNA, the TCRdb call of TRBD2 cannot be checked. Germline CDR1 SGHRS, CDR2 YFSETQ. CDR3 length: 12 residues.